This T cell receptor (beta chain) was found in a study of T cells after yellow fever vaccination. From the 5' RACE reads, TCRdb called clonotypes with MiXCR, one entry per CDR3 protein. The data hold hundreds of thousands of distinct CDR3 sequences, with 10% to 15% observed a single time. The CDR3 runs to 13 residues. V lost 2 bases, J lost 12 bases, and 7 bases stayed unmatched. The V gene's germline CDR1 is LGHNA and CDR2 YSLEER. The chain links TRBV4-3 to TRBJ2-1; 7 bases agree with TRBD2. Sequenced material: PBMCs, taken on the day of the yellow fever booster vaccination. This TCR was recovered from a man aged 25-45 years who received the YFV17D yellow fever vaccine. CDR3 in amino acids: CASSQPSGEGQFF. Written as DNA, the CDR3 is TGCGCCAGCAGCCAACCAAGCGGGGAAGGGCAGTTCTTC.